The 16 T cell receptor beta chains reported below all come from one sample, sequenced in a study of post-analysis software for immune sequencing data. Overall study findings and caveats: Roughly 5 TRBV segments occurring more often in patients than controls included TRBV5-6, TRBV5-1 and TRBV20-1.

No antigen is known for these receptors. The authors incorporated unique molecular identifiers into the TCR beta cDNA libraries. Each CDR3 protein is one row after TCRdb ran MiXCR on the PCR reads. The data hold some 700,000 distinct CDR3 sequences, with approximately 59% observed a single time. The sequencing input was blood. The source of these receptors is a girl aged 2-15 years with multiple sclerosis.

The chain links TRBV6-1 to TRBJ1-2; a possible D gene is TRBD1 (6 bases). This CDR3 has 13 amino acids. Germline CDR1 is MNHNS and CDR2 is SASEGT. Between the trimmed V and J ends, which lost 1 base and 7 bases, there was a span of 10 bases. CDR3 bases: TGTGCCAGCAGTGAAGGGGGGCTCGGTGGCTACACCTTC. This codes for CASSEGGLGGYTF.

V gene TRBV7-2 combines with J gene TRBJ2-3; 8 bases are a match to TRBD1. With V trimmed by 3 bases and J by 5 bases, 10 bases remained unmatched. Germline V gives CDR1 SGHTA, CDR2 FQGNSA. The CDR3 runs 16 residues. CDR3 nucleotides: TGTGCCAGCAGCTTGGCTTGGCAGGGGGCGAGAGATACGCAGTATTTT. This sequence encodes CASSLAWQGARDTQYF.

The chain combines TRBV4-2 with TRBJ2-3; D tentatively fits TRBD1 or TRBD2 (5 bases each). V was shortened by 3 bases and J by 2 bases, with 21 bases between the two germline ends. This CDR3 has 18 residues. In germline, CDR1 is LGHNA, CDR2 YNFKEQ. The CDR3 DNA follows: TGTGCCAGCAGCCAGCCTGATGGGGCTAGCATGTTCACAGATACGCAGTATTTT. Amino acids: CASSQPDGASMFTDTQYF.

With respect to this clonotype: Its ends do not fully match the called genes, so a read error is possible. V and J are TRBV7-2 and TRBJ2-4, with 7 bases aligning to TRBD1. CDR1 is SGHTA and CDR2 is FQGNSA in the germline V gene. This CDR3 contains 15 residues. The CDR3 nucleotides read TGTGCCAACAGCCTAGGAGGACAGGCAAAAAACATTCAGTACTTC. Translating it yields CANSLGGQAKNIQYF.

The rearrangement links TRBV7-6 to TRBJ2-7; D tentatively fits TRBD1 or TRBD2 (5 bases each). Germline CDR1 SGHVS, CDR2 FNYEAQ. The CDR3 runs to 14 residues. V was shortened by 5 bases and J by 3 bases, with 14 bases between the two germline ends. The chain's CDR3 is CASSPGTLGYEQYF. Written as DNA, the CDR3 is TGTGCCAGCAGCCCCGGGACCCTGGGCTACGAGCAGTACTTC.

This clonotype has only a few counts. The rearrangement uses TRBV11-1 and TRBJ1-1; maybe TRBD1 (5 bases). This CDR3 contains 21 residues. The germline gives CDR1 SGHAT, CDR2 FQDESV (reference sequence). V lost 1 base and J 5 bases, leaving 32 bases between the germline ends. In nucleotides, the CDR3 is TGTGCCAGCAGCTTAGGGGACCGGAGGCGCGGGGAAGGGAAACTGGGGACTGAAGCTTTCTTT. It codes for CASSLGDRRRGEGKLGTEAFF.

The chain joins TRBV12-3 or TRBV12-4 to TRBJ1-1; D remains unclear. Trimming removed 6 bases from V and 0 bases from J, with 8 bases in between. The CDR3 runs to 13 residues. This chain's CDR3 is CASRKRMNTEAFF. For the CDR3, the DNA is TGTGCCAGCAGGAAGCGGATGAACACTGAAGCTTTCTTT.

The chain combines TRBV9 with TRBJ2-2; perhaps TRBD1 as D (6 bases). The V and J ends lost 5 bases and 4 bases respectively, with 15 bases between them. CDR1 is SGDLS, CDR2 YYNGEE, per germline. CDR3 length equals 15 residues. In DNA, the CDR3 is TGTGCCAGCAGTCGGACACAACAGGGCACCGGGGAGCTGTTTTTT. The encoded protein is CASSRTQQGTGELFF.

This rearrangement joins TRBV29-1 to TRBJ2-5; possibly TRBD1 or TRBD2 for D (5 bases each). The V end was cut by 1 base, the J end by 5 bases, with 14 bases between. CDR1 is SQVTM, CDR2 ANQGSEA, per germline. CDR3 length equals 14 residues. The CDR3 spells CSVEGQGVGETQYF. Here the CDR3 DNA reads TGCAGCGTTGAAGGCCAGGGAGTAGGGGAGACCCAGTACTTC.

This chain connects TRBV7-2 to TRBJ2-5; 7 bases line up with TRBD2. The CDR3 spans 16 residues. Germline lookup yields CDR1 SGHTA and CDR2 FQGNSA. The trim removed 1 base at V and 5 bases at J, leaving 10 bases unmatched. The CDR3 coding sequence is TGTGCCAGCAGCTTAGGGCTAGCGGAATTTACGGAGACCCAGTACTTC. This translates into CASSLGLAEFTETQYF.

The V call is TRBV7-9, the J call TRBJ2-1; TRBD2 agrees at 13 bases. Germline V gene data show CDR1 as SEHNR and CDR2 as FQNEAQ (reference sequence). There are 18 residues in the CDR3. The V segment lost 8 bases and the J segment 3 bases; nucleotides outside the gene matches: 13. CDR3 region: CASRTSGGAGSYYNEQFF. CDR3 nucleotide sequence: TGTGCCAGCCGGACTAGCGGGGGAGCTGGGTCCTACTACAATGAGCAGTTCTTC.

The J gene is TRBJ2-1, the V gene TRBV29-1; 7 bases are a match to TRBD1. CDR3 length equals 12 residues. With 7 bases clipped from V and 7 bases from J, the junction kept 7 bases outside the gene matches. Germline-derived CDR1 and CDR2 are SQVTM and ANQGSEA. CDR3 sequence reads: CSAVDRANEQFF. CDR3 sequence (DNA): TGCAGCGCAGTTGACAGGGCTAATGAGCAGTTCTTC.

The rearrangement links TRBV14 to TRBJ2-4; 8 bases line up with TRBD2. The germline CDR1 and CDR2 sequences are SGHDN and FVKESK. The CDR3 loop spans 16 amino acids. The V segment lost 0 bases and the J segment 5 bases; nucleotides outside the gene matches: 6. The CDR3, as DNA: TGTGCCAGCAGCCAAGAAGGCGGGGGGCGAGAAAACATTCAGTACTTC. Protein product: CASSQEGGGRENIQYF.

This sequence joins TRBV7-9 and TRBJ2-1, with D possibly being TRBD2 (5 bases). The CDR3 contains 18 residues. V lost 5 bases to trimming and J lost 0 bases, with 20 bases between them. Per the germline V gene, CDR1 is SEHNR and CDR2 is FQNEAQ (reference sequence). CDR3 DNA: TGTGCCAGCAGCGAACGAACTAGTGCCCTGAGCTCCTACAATGAGCAGTTCTTC. It translates to CASSERTSALSSYNEQFF. Combining the CDR3 with reference TRBV7-9 and TRBJ2-1 gives the whole variable domain DTGVSQNPRHKITKRGQNVTFRCDPISEHNRLYWYRQTLGQGPEFLTYFQNEAQLEKSRLLSDRFSAERPKGSFSTLEIQRTEQGDSAMYLCASSERTSALSSYNEQFFGPGTRLTVL.

The CDR3 bases are TGCAGTGCTAGCGATTTGGCGGAGCGCACAGATACGCAGTATTTT. As protein: CSASDLAERTDTQYF. The gene calls are TRBV20-1 and TRBJ2-3, with no clear D. The germline V and J ends were trimmed by 3 bases and 1 base, with 14 bases remaining between them. The CDR3 runs 15 residues. Looked up from germline, CDR1 is DFQATT and CDR2 is SNEGSKA (reference sequence).

The chain couples TRBV5-1 to TRBJ2-5; D is perhaps TRBD2 (5 bases). The end of the DNA fits TRBJ2-7 better, so the J call may be wrong. CDR1 and CDR2 from the germline V gene are SGHRS and YFSETQ. This CDR3 spans 15 amino acids. The CDR3 DNA is TGCGCCAGCAGCTTGGAGGCTAGCAATTTCCACGAGCAGTACTTC. Its translation is CASSLEASNFHEQYF.